A single sample gave rise to the 15 T cell receptor beta chains below, sequenced in a study of T cell repertoires in cytomegalovirus infection. For these TCRs, the target antigens are not known. TCRdb re-derived calls from the reads in MiXCR, one entry per CDR3 protein. The data contain around 100,000 distinct CDR3 sequences, 30% of them singletons. Sequenced material: CD8+ T cells from cultured PBMCs, taken from culture after CMV antigen stimulation. The receptors were sampled from a human donor in good health (CMV status not recorded). Some clones in this sample may be carry-over from other donors' samples.

J is TRBJ2-3 and V is TRBV11-2, with a tentative D call TRBD2 (5 bases). The CDR3 runs 16 residues. CDR1 and CDR2 from the germline V gene are SGHAT and FQNNGV. The V gene lost 5 bases and the J gene lost 0 bases, with 15 bases spanning the gap. CDR3 nucleotides: TGTGCCAGCAGCCGCATACCTGAGGGTAGCACAGATACGCAGTATTTT. Protein sequence: CASSRIPEGSTDTQYF.

CDR3 loop: CASSQDRDEADTEAFF. The CDR3 DNA sequence: TGTGCCAGCAGTCAAGACAGGGACGAGGCGGACACTGAAGCTTTCTTT. This chain uses TRBV6-1 with TRBJ1-1; 7 bases match TRBD1. Trimming at V came to 5 bases and at J to 3 bases, leaving 12 bases not matched to a gene. Germline CDR1 and CDR2: MNHNS and SASEGT. This CDR3 has 16 residues.

The DNA for the CDR3 is TGTGCCAGCAGCGTCGGGACTGAACAAGAGACCCAGTACTTC. Translation: CASSVGTEQETQYF. The rearrangement links TRBV7-9 to TRBJ2-5, with D perhaps matching TRBD2 (6 bases). V was clipped by 5 bases and J by 2 bases, with 12 bases between them. Germline V gene sequence: CDR1 SEHNR, CDR2 FQNEAQ (reference sequence). The CDR3 length is 14 residues.

V is TRBV27 and J is TRBJ2-7; no clear D gene. V was trimmed by 7 bases and J by 0 bases, leaving 13 bases between them. Germline-derived CDR1 and CDR2 are MNHEY and SMNVEV (reference sequence). CDR3 size: 14 residues. The CDR3: CASKDTAASYEQYF. The CDR3 DNA reads TGTGCCAGCAAAGACACAGCCGCCTCCTACGAGCAGTACTTC.

J is TRBJ2-5 and V is TRBV24-1; D not certain. Germline V gives CDR1 KGHDR, CDR2 SFDVKD. With 5 bases removed from V and 4 bases from J, the gap between germline ends came to 16 bases. This CDR3 has 15 amino acids. CDR3: CATSVEDDAGETQYF. In nucleotides, the CDR3 is TGTGCCACCAGTGTTGAAGACGACGCTGGAGAGACCCAGTACTTC.

The DNA for the CDR3 is TGTGCCAGCAGTCGAGCCCTAAAACAGGATTCACCCCTCCACTTT. It encodes CASSRALKQDSPLHF. The chain has TRBV6-5 and TRBJ1-6, with D maybe TRBD1 (5 bases). This CDR3 contains 15 residues. With 5 bases removed from V and 8 bases from J, the gap between germline ends came to 16 bases. Germline V lookup: CDR1 MNHEY, CDR2 SVGAGI.

The V call is TRBV6-2 or TRBV6-3, the J call TRBJ2-7; D unresolved. CDR3 length: 11 residues. Germline V gene lookup returns CDR1 MNHEY and CDR2 SVGEGT. V shed 0 bases and J shed 7 bases, with 4 bases lying between them. CDR3 in DNA: TGTGCCAGCAGTTACTCGCGGGAGCAGTACTTC. It encodes CASSYSREQYF.

The chain joins TRBV5-4 to TRBJ2-5, with D possibly TRBD1 on 5 matching bases. Between the trimmed V and J ends, which lost 10 bases and 0 bases, there was a span of 16 bases. Germline assignment: CDR1 SGHNT and CDR2 YYREEE (reference sequence). The CDR3 runs 14 residues. The DNA for the CDR3 is TGTGCCCCCCAAGCAGCAGGGTACCAAGAGACCCAGTACTTC. This translates into CAPQAAGYQETQYF.

The chain links TRBV15 to TRBJ2-5; possibly TRBD2 for D (6 bases). Trimming took 1 base from V and 5 from J, leaving 17 bases between them. Germline V CDR1 and CDR2: LNHNV, YYDKDF (reference sequence). This CDR3 has 16 residues. CDR3 DNA: TGTGCCACCAGCAGAGCCCGAGGGACGGGGGTGGAGACCCAGTACTTC. Translated, it gives CATSRARGTGVETQYF.

The V gene is TRBV29-1, the J gene TRBJ2-5, with TRBD1 matching 7 bases. V dropped 6 bases and J dropped 5; count of bases not matched to a gene: 6. The CDR3 extends over 12 amino acids. CDR1 and CDR2 from the germline V gene are SQVTM and ANQGSEA. The CDR3 protein is CSVLTGDETQYF. In nucleotides, the CDR3 is TGCAGCGTCCTCACAGGGGATGAGACCCAGTACTTC.

As DNA, the CDR3 is TGTGCCAGCAGAGCGGACCCGGGACTCTTCTACGAGCAGTACTTC. It specifies CASRADPGLFYEQYF. The rearrangement uses TRBV6-5 and TRBJ2-7; possible D gene TRBD2, 6 bases. The CDR3 sequence is 15 residues long. V was shortened by 6 bases and J by 3 bases, with 18 bases between the two germline ends. Germline values: CDR1 MNHEY, CDR2 SVGAGI.

This clonotype was picked up a small number of times. The gene calls are TRBV2 and TRBJ1-2, with D unresolved. V lost 10 bases, J lost 2 bases, and 17 bases lay in between. CDR3 length: 14 amino acids. CDR1 is SNHLY and CDR2 is FYNNEI in the germline V gene. The CDR3 coding sequence is TGTGCCACCCAACTTGCCGGACTGAACTATGGCTACACCTTC. Residues: CATQLAGLNYGYTF. Drawing the rest from reference TRBV2 and TRBJ1-2, the complete variable domain is EPEVTQTPSHQVTQMGQEVILRCVPISNHLYFYWYRQILGQKVEFLVSFYNNEISEKSEIFDDQFSVERPDGSNFTLKIRSTKLEDSAMYFCATQLAGLNYGYTFGSGTRLTVV.

This clonotype was detected once. This chain joins TRBV5-5 and TRBJ1-4; 7 nucleotides agree with TRBD1. V gave up 4 bases and J gave up 7 bases; unmatched junction bases: 16. This CDR3 region has 17 residues. Germline CDR1 reads SGHKS; CDR2 reads YYEKEE (reference sequence). The CDR3, as DNA: TGTGCCAGCAGCGGAGGGACAGTCCAAGGGTATGGTGAAAAACTGTTTTTT. Protein sequence: CASSGGTVQGYGEKLFF.

This clonotype occurred a few times. The V and J genes are TRBV7-9 and TRBJ2-1; no reliable D call. Germline V gene data show CDR1 as SEHNR and CDR2 as FQNEAQ (reference sequence). This CDR3 has 15 amino acids. Trimming removed 1 base at V and 1 base at J, with 8 bases between. The CDR3 nucleotides are TGTGCCAGCAGCTTAGGGCAGAGATCCTACAATGAGCAGTTCTTC. This codes for CASSLGQRSYNEQFF. Together with reference TRBV7-9 and TRBJ2-1, the CDR3 gives the full variable domain: DTGVSQNPRHKITKRGQNVTFRCDPISEHNRLYWYRQTLGQGPEFLTYFQNEAQLEKSRLLSDRFSAERPKGSFSTLEIQRTEQGDSAMYLCASSLGQRSYNEQFFGPGTRLTVL.

The chain links TRBV2 to TRBJ1-6; a weak D match, TRBD1 (5 bases). There are 15 residues in the CDR3. V shed 7 bases and J shed 2 bases, with 12 bases lying between them. The V gene's germline CDR1 is SNHLY and CDR2 FYNNEI. The CDR3 DNA reads as TGTGCCAGCACGCAGGGAAAAGCCTATAATTCACCCCTCCACTTT. Translating it yields CASTQGKAYNSPLHF. Drawing the rest from reference TRBV2 and TRBJ1-6, the complete variable domain is EPEVTQTPSHQVTQMGQEVILRCVPISNHLYFYWYRQILGQKVEFLVSFYNNEISEKSEIFDDQFSVERPDGSNFTLKIRSTKLEDSAMYFCASTQGKAYNSPLHFGNGTRLTVT.